The rows below give T cell receptor beta chains drawn from one sample of a study of cytomegalovirus exposure and HLA in healthy donors. Generated by immunoSEQ multiplex PCR, the TCRdb table keeps only in-frame clones and is missing some. The sample gives approximately 90,000 clones, 85% of which show up once; 6.5% to 9% is in the top ten. Sequenced material: PBMCs. Source of these receptors: a man aged 40-49 years in good health and CMV-seropositive. Both conserved end residues are part of each CDR3. Fields, in order: J gene, D gene, V gene, clone size, CDR3 protein, CDR3 DNA. D genes are given only for firm matches. Clone size, where shown, is once, few, many, or a class for clones that have expanded.

j_gene: TRBJ2-7
d_gene: .
v_gene: TRBV15
abundance: .
CDR3aa: CATSGTGRDSTYEQYF
CDR3nt: TGTGCCACCAGCGGGACGGGCCGGGACTCCACCTACGAGCAGTACTTC

j_gene: TRBJ2-7
d_gene: TRBD1
v_gene: TRBV7-2
abundance: .
CDR3aa: CASSFGTGSYEQYF
CDR3nt: TGTGCCAGCAGCTTCGGGACAGGTTCCTACGAGCAGTACTTC

j_gene: TRBJ2-7
d_gene: TRBD2
v_gene: TRBV12-5
abundance: .
CDR3aa: CASGLGSGSYEQYF
CDR3nt: TGTGCTAGTGGTTTGGGAAGCGGGAGCTACGAGCAGTACTTC

j_gene: TRBJ1-2
d_gene: .
v_gene: TRBV28
abundance: few
CDR3aa: CASSQTGSGYTF
CDR3nt: TGTGCCAGCAGTCAGACGGGGAGTGGCTACACCTTC

j_gene: TRBJ2-1
d_gene: TRBD1
v_gene: TRBV11-2
abundance: .
CDR3aa: CASSSHRVLAGGGEQFF
CDR3nt: TGTGCCAGCAGCTCCCACCGCGTGTTAGCAGGGGGTGGCGAGCAGTTCTTC

j_gene: TRBJ1-4
d_gene: TRBD1
v_gene: TRBV28
abundance: .
CDR3aa: CASGRTGGADYEKLFF
CDR3nt: TGTGCCAGCGGAAGGACAGGGGGCGCGGATTATGAAAAACTGTTTTTT

j_gene: TRBJ1-3
d_gene: .
v_gene: TRBV7-6
abundance: .
CDR3aa: CASSPGTLGGNTIYF
CDR3nt: TGTGCCAGCAGCCCAGGGACTCTGGGGGGAAACACCATATATTTT

j_gene: TRBJ2-7
d_gene: TRBD2
v_gene: TRBV18
abundance: once
CDR3aa: CASSPRLAVSYEQYF
CDR3nt: TGTGCCAGCTCACCACGTCTAGCGGTTAGTTACGAGCAGTACTTC

j_gene: TRBJ2-5
d_gene: TRBD1
v_gene: TRBV7-7
abundance: .
CDR3aa: CASSTTGRAETQYF
CDR3nt: TGTGCTAGCAGCACGACAGGGAGAGCGGAGACCCAGTACTTC

j_gene: TRBJ2-3
d_gene: .
v_gene: TRBV11-2
abundance: .
CDR3aa: CASSHAGTRLADTQYF
CDR3nt: TGTGCCAGCAGCCACGCGGGTACTAGGCTGGCAGATACGCAGTATTTT

j_gene: TRBJ2-2
d_gene: TRBD1
v_gene: TRBV5-1
abundance: .
CDR3aa: CASTPTGDTGELFF
CDR3nt: TGCGCCAGCACCCCGACAGGGGACACCGGGGAGCTGTTTTTT

j_gene: TRBJ2-5
d_gene: .
v_gene: TRBV19
abundance: .
CDR3aa: CASSTRNRQAPYF
CDR3nt: TGTGCCAGTAGTACACGGAATCGACAGGCCCCATACTTC

j_gene: TRBJ2-1
d_gene: TRBD2
v_gene: TRBV4-2
abundance: .
CDR3aa: CASSQDVGLAQGKWNEQFF
CDR3nt: TGTGCCAGCAGCCAAGATGTGGGACTAGCGCAGGGCAAGTGGAATGAGCAGTTCTTC

j_gene: TRBJ2-1
d_gene: .
v_gene: TRBV5-1
abundance: .
CDR3aa: CASSSAGIVSNEQFF
CDR3nt: TGCGCCAGCAGCTCCGCGGGAATTGTGTCCAATGAGCAGTTCTTC

j_gene: TRBJ1-2
d_gene: TRBD1
v_gene: TRBV6-6
abundance: .
CDR3aa: CASRKGTVRDGYTF
CDR3nt: TGTGCCAGCAGAAAAGGGACAGTCCGGGATGGCTACACCTTC

j_gene: TRBJ2-3
d_gene: TRBD1
v_gene: TRBV29-1
abundance: few
CDR3aa: CSAGEGAGDTQYF
CDR3nt: TGCAGCGCAGGCGAGGGGGCAGGAGATACGCAGTATTTT

j_gene: TRBJ2-1
d_gene: TRBD2
v_gene: TRBV18
abundance: many
CDR3aa: CASSPVTGGSYNEQFF
CDR3nt: TGTGCCAGCTCACCAGTCACGGGGGGTAGCTACAATGAGCAGTTCTTC

j_gene: TRBJ2-5
d_gene: .
v_gene: TRBV6-5
abundance: .
CDR3aa: CASSPLPGTQYF
CDR3nt: TGTGCCAGCAGTCCCCTACCCGGGACCCAGTACTTC

j_gene: TRBJ2-3
d_gene: .
v_gene: TRBV21-1
abundance: .
CDR3aa: CASSKATGQGYTDTQYF
CDR3nt: TGTGCCAGCAGCAAAGCGACGGGACAGGGTTACACAGATACGCAGTATTTT

j_gene: TRBJ2-1
d_gene: TRBD2
v_gene: TRBV12-5
abundance: .
CDR3aa: CASGHGLAGGYNEQFF
CDR3nt: TGTGCTAGTGGTCACGGACTAGCGGGAGGCTACAATGAGCAGTTCTTC

j_gene: TRBJ2-7
d_gene: TRBD1
v_gene: TRBV5-4
abundance: .
CDR3aa: CASSSRGLTYEQYF
CDR3nt: TGTGCCAGCAGCTCCAGGGGGTTAACCTACGAGCAGTACTTC

j_gene: TRBJ1-2
d_gene: TRBD1
v_gene: TRBV7-9
abundance: .
CDR3aa: CASSSTWKGANGYTF
CDR3nt: TGTGCCAGCAGCTCGACATGGAAGGGGGCCAATGGCTACACCTTC

j_gene: TRBJ2-3
d_gene: TRBD2
v_gene: TRBV27
abundance: once
CDR3aa: CASSLTSGRATDTQYF
CDR3nt: TGTGCCAGCAGTCTGACTAGCGGGAGAGCAACAGATACGCAGTATTTT

j_gene: TRBJ2-3
d_gene: TRBD1
v_gene: TRBV28
abundance: .
CDR3aa: CASIKSGTGMNTQYF
CDR3nt: TGTGCCAGCATAAAATCCGGGACAGGGATGAATACGCAGTATTTT

j_gene: TRBJ2-3
d_gene: .
v_gene: TRBV5-8
abundance: .
CDR3aa: CASSFGKVADTQYF
CDR3nt: TGTGCCAGCAGCTTCGGGAAGGTCGCAGATACGCAGTATTTT

j_gene: TRBJ1-5
d_gene: .
v_gene: TRBV29-1
abundance: few
CDR3aa: CSVGGGRGQPQHF
CDR3nt: TGCAGCGTTGGGGGGGGGCGCGGACAGCCCCAGCATTTT

j_gene: TRBJ2-7
d_gene: .
v_gene: TRBV27
abundance: .
CDR3aa: CASSLLASRRYEQYF
CDR3nt: TGTGCCAGCAGTTTATTGGCTAGCCGTCGCTACGAGCAGTACTTC

j_gene: TRBJ1-3
d_gene: TRBD1
v_gene: TRBV5-1
abundance: .
CDR3aa: CASSPGQGNSGNTIYF
CDR3nt: TGCGCCAGCAGCCCGGGACAGGGAAACTCTGGAAACACCATATATTTT

j_gene: TRBJ1-6
d_gene: TRBD1
v_gene: TRBV18
abundance: .
CDR3aa: CASSSGGAESPLHF
CDR3nt: TGTGCCAGCTCATCAGGGGGCGCGGAGTCACCCCTCCACTTT

j_gene: TRBJ2-3
d_gene: TRBD2
v_gene: TRBV4-1
abundance: .
CDR3aa: CASSQGGGTRRNTQYF
CDR3nt: TGCGCCAGCAGCCAAGGGGGAGGGACTAGAAGGAATACGCAGTATTTT

j_gene: TRBJ1-1
d_gene: TRBD1
v_gene: TRBV5-1
abundance: .
CDR3aa: CASSLDPGGISEAFF
CDR3nt: TGCGCCAGCAGCTTGGATCCAGGGGGCATCTCTGAAGCTTTCTTT

j_gene: TRBJ2-5
d_gene: TRBD1
v_gene: TRBV15
abundance: .
CDR3aa: CATSREGQGMETQYF
CDR3nt: TGTGCCACCAGCAGAGAGGGACAGGGAATGGAGACCCAGTACTTC

j_gene: TRBJ1-1
d_gene: .
v_gene: TRBV5-1
abundance: once
CDR3aa: CASSLGGGVGAEAFF
CDR3nt: TGCGCCAGCAGCTTGGGGGGAGGCGTGGGCGCTGAAGCTTTCTTT

j_gene: TRBJ2-4
d_gene: .
v_gene: TRBV4-1
abundance: .
CDR3aa: CASSQGPQGGPKNIQYF
CDR3nt: TGCGCCAGCAGCCAGGGCCCTCAAGGAGGGCCCAAAAACATTCAGTACTTC

j_gene: TRBJ2-1
d_gene: TRBD2
v_gene: TRBV4-2
abundance: .
CDR3aa: CASSQETSSTYNEQFF
CDR3nt: TGTGCCAGCAGCCAAGAGACTAGCAGCACCTACAATGAGCAGTTCTTC

j_gene: TRBJ2-5
d_gene: .
v_gene: TRBV9
abundance: .
CDR3aa: CASSVGWRETQYF
CDR3nt: TGTGCCAGCAGCGTAGGATGGAGAGAGACCCAGTACTTC

j_gene: TRBJ1-5
d_gene: .
v_gene: TRBV18
abundance: .
CDR3aa: CASSTGGDQPQHF
CDR3nt: TGTGCCAGCTCGACGGGAGGGGACCAGCCCCAGCATTTT

j_gene: TRBJ2-3
d_gene: .
v_gene: TRBV28
abundance: .
CDR3aa: CASSQLTDTQYF
CDR3nt: TGTGCCAGCAGTCAACTCACAGATACGCAGTATTTT

j_gene: TRBJ1-2
d_gene: TRBD1
v_gene: TRBV18
abundance: .
CDR3aa: CASSLKSGQGYYGYTF
CDR3nt: TGTGCCAGCTCACTAAAATCGGGACAGGGTTACTATGGCTACACCTTC

j_gene: TRBJ2-1
d_gene: .
v_gene: TRBV25-1
abundance: .
CDR3aa: CASSEYTGSDEQFF
CDR3nt: TGTGCCAGCAGTGAATATACAGGCTCTGATGAGCAGTTCTTC

j_gene: TRBJ2-7
d_gene: TRBD1
v_gene: TRBV7-2
abundance: .
CDR3aa: CASSLVGTGGYEQYF
CDR3nt: TGTGCCAGCAGCTTAGTAGGGACAGGGGGCTACGAGCAGTACTTC

j_gene: TRBJ2-3
d_gene: TRBD2
v_gene: TRBV7-2
abundance: .
CDR3aa: CASSLKPSLGGGTDTQYF
CDR3nt: TGTGCCAGCAGCTTAAAACCGAGCCTCGGGGGGGGCACAGATACGCAGTATTTT

j_gene: TRBJ1-5
d_gene: TRBD1
v_gene: TRBV7-8
abundance: .
CDR3aa: CASSPRTGGGNQPQHF
CDR3nt: TGTGCCAGCAGCCCCCGGACAGGGGGCGGCAATCAGCCCCAGCATTTT

j_gene: TRBJ2-3
d_gene: .
v_gene: TRBV9
abundance: .
CDR3aa: CASSRYGGQQVADTQYF
CDR3nt: TGTGCCAGCAGCCGATACGGGGGGCAACAGGTTGCGGATACGCAGTATTTT

j_gene: TRBJ1-5
d_gene: .
v_gene: TRBV2
abundance: .
CDR3aa: CASTPGTLGNQPQHF
CDR3nt: TGTGCCAGCACCCCAGGGACACTAGGCAATCAGCCCCAGCATTTT

j_gene: TRBJ2-7
d_gene: .
v_gene: TRBV5-1
abundance: few
CDR3aa: CASSLVQGGGEQYF
CDR3nt: TGCGCCAGCAGCTTGGTGCAGGGAGGAGGCGAGCAGTACTTC

j_gene: TRBJ2-1
d_gene: TRBD2
v_gene: TRBV11-2
abundance: few
CDR3aa: CASGLAGGLNEQFF
CDR3nt: TGTGCCAGCGGATTAGCGGGGGGGCTCAATGAGCAGTTCTTC

j_gene: TRBJ2-7
d_gene: .
v_gene: TRBV19
abundance: .
CDR3aa: CASSGRARGASSYEQYF
CDR3nt: TGTGCCAGTAGTGGGCGCGCGCGGGGTGCAAGCTCCTACGAGCAGTACTTC

j_gene: TRBJ1-2
d_gene: .
v_gene: TRBV28
abundance: .
CDR3aa: CASSLEQDNYGYTF
CDR3nt: TGTGCCAGCAGTCTAGAACAGGATAACTATGGCTACACCTTC

j_gene: TRBJ1-2
d_gene: .
v_gene: TRBV7-6
abundance: .
CDR3aa: CASSLKLNYGYTF
CDR3nt: TGTGCCAGCAGCTTAAAGCTTAACTATGGCTACACCTTC

j_gene: TRBJ2-7
d_gene: TRBD2
v_gene: TRBV7-9
abundance: .
CDR3aa: CASSQPGGRGYEQYF
CDR3nt: TGTGCCAGCAGCCAACCGGGCGGGAGGGGCTACGAGCAGTACTTC

j_gene: TRBJ1-6
d_gene: .
v_gene: TRBV9
abundance: .
CDR3aa: CASSIYSPLHF
CDR3nt: TGTGCCAGCAGCATCTATTCACCCCTCCACTTT

j_gene: TRBJ1-1
d_gene: TRBD1
v_gene: TRBV28
abundance: .
CDR3aa: CASSGPGTVVNTEAFF
CDR3nt: TGTGCCAGCAGCGGACCCGGGACAGTGGTGAACACTGAAGCTTTCTTT

j_gene: TRBJ2-7
d_gene: .
v_gene: TRBV11-3
abundance: .
CDR3aa: CASSLGPTTEQYF
CDR3nt: TGTGCCAGCAGCTTAGGGCCAACTACGGAGCAGTACTTC